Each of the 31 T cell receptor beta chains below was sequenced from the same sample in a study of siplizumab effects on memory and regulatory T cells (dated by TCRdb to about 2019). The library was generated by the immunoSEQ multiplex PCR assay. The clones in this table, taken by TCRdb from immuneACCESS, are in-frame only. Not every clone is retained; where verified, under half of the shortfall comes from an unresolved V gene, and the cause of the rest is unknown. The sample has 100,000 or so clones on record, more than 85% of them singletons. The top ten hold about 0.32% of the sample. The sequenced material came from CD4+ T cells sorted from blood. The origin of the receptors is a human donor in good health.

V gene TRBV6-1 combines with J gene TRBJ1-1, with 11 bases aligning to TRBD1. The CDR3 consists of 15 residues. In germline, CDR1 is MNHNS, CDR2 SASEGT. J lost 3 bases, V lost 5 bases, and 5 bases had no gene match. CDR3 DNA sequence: TGTGCCAGCAGTCGGGGACAGGGGGTCGACACTGAAGCTTTCTTT. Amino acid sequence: CASSRGQGVDTEAFF.

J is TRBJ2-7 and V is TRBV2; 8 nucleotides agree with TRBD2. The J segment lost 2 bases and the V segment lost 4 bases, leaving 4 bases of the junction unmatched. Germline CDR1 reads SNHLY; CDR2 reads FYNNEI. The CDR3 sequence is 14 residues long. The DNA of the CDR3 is TGTGCCAGCAGTGCCACTAGCGGAACCTACGAGCAGTACTTC. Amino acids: CASSATSGTYEQYF.

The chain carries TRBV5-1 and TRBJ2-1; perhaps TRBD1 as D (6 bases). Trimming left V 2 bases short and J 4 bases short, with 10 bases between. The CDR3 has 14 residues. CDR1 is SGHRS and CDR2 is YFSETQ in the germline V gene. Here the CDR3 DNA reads TGCGCCAGCAGCTTACCGGGACAATACAATGAGCAGTTCTTC. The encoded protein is CASSLPGQYNEQFF.

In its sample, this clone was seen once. As DNA, the CDR3 is TGTGCCAGCAGCTTGGCTGCCGTTGGCCAAATAGCGGGGCTGTACAATGAGCAGTTCTTC. Protein sequence: CASSLAAVGQIAGLYNEQFF. The J gene is TRBJ2-1, the V gene TRBV5-4; 8 bases map to TRBD2. CDR1 is SGHNT, CDR2 YYREEE, per germline (reference sequence). Trimming cost V 0 bases and J 4 bases; bases outside gene matches: 18. The CDR3 contains 20 residues.

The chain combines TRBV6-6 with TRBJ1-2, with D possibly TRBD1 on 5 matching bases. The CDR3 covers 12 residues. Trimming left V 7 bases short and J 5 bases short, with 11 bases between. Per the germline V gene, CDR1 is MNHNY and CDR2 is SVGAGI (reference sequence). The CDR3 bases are TGTGCCAGCAACCCTGGGGGATATGGCTACACCTTC. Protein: CASNPGGYGYTF.

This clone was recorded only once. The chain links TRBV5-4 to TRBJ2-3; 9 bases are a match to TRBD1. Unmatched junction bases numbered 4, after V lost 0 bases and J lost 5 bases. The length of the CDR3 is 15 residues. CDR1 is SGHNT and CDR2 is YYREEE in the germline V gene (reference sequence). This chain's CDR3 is CASSLAGTGLDTQYF. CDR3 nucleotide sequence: TGTGCCAGCAGCTTGGCCGGGACAGGGTTAGATACGCAGTATTTT.

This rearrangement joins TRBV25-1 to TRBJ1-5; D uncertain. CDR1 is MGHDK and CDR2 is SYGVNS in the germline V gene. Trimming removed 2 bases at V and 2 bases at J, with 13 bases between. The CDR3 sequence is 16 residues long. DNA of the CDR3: TGTGCCAGCAGTGAAGGAACGCGGGGAGGCAATCAGCCCCAGCATTTT. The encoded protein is CASSEGTRGGNQPQHF. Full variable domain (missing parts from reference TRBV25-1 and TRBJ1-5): EADIYQTPRYLVIGTGKKITLECSQTMGHDKMYWYQQDPGMELHLIHYSYGVNSTEKGDLSSESTVSRIRTEHFPLTLESARPSHTSQYLCASSEGTRGGNQPQHFGDGTRLSIL.

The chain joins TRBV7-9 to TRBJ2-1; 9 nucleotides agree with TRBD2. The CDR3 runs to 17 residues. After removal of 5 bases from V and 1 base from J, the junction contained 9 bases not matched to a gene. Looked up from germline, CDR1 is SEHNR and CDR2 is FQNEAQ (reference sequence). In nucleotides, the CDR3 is TGTGCCAGCAGCCACGGGGCGGGAGGGCTATCCTACAATGAGCAGTTCTTC. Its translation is CASSHGAGGLSYNEQFF.

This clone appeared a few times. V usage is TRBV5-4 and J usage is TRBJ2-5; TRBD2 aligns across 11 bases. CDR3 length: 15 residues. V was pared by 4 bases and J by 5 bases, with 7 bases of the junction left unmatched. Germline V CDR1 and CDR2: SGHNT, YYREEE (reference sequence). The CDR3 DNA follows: TGTGCCAGCAGCCCCGGGGTAGCGGGAGGGGAGACCCAGTACTTC. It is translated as CASSPGVAGGETQYF.

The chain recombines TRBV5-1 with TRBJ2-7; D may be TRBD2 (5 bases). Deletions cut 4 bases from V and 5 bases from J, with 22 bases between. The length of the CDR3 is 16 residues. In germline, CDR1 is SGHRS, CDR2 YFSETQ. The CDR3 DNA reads TGCGCCAGCAGCCGGGCCGAGAGGGCACGCTGGGACGAGCAGTACTTC. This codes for CASSRAERARWDEQYF.

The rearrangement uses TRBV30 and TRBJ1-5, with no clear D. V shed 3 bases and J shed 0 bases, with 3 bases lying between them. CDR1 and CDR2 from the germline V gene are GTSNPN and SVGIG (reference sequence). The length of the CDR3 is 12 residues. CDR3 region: CAWSYSNQPQHF. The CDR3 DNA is TGTGCCTGGAGCTATAGCAATCAGCCCCAGCATTTT.

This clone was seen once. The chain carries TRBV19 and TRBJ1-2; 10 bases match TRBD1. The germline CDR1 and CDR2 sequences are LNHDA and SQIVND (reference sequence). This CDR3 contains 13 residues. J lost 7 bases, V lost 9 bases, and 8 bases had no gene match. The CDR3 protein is CASRRQGAGGYTF. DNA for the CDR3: TGTGCCAGCCGGAGACAGGGGGCGGGTGGCTACACCTTC.

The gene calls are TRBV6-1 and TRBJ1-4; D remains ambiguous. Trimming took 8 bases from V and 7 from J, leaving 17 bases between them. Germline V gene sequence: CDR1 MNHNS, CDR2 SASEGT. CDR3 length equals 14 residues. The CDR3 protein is CASAPWGSGEKLFF. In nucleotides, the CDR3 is TGTGCCAGCGCCCCGTGGGGTAGCGGTGAAAAACTGTTTTTT.

For the CDR3, the DNA is TGCGCCAGCAGCTTGCAGGAACCGGCCTATGGCTACACCTTC. As protein: CASSLQEPAYGYTF. J is TRBJ1-2 and V is TRBV5-1, with D unresolved. V dropped 1 base and J dropped 4 bases, with 11 bases sitting between them. The CDR3 is 14 amino acids. CDR1 and CDR2 (germline): SGHRS, YFSETQ. The variable domain in full, with the rest retrieved from reference TRBV5-1 and TRBJ1-2, is KAGVTQTPRYLIKTRGQQVTLSCSPISGHRSVSWYQQTPGQGLQFLFEYFSETQRNKGNFPGRFSGRQFSNSRSEMNVSTLELGDSALYLCASSLQEPAYGYTFGSGTRLTVV.

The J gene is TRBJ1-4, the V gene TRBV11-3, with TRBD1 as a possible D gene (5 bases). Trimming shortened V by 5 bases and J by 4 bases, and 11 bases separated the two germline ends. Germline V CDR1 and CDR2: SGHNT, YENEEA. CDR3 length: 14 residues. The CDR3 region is CASSQQALNEKLFF. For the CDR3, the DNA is TGTGCCAGCAGCCAACAGGCGCTTAATGAAAAACTGTTTTTT.

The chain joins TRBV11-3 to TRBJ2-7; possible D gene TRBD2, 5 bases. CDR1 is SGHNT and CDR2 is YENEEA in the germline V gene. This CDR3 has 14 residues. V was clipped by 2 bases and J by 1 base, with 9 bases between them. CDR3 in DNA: TGTGCCAGCAGCTTACACCGGGGATCCTACGAGCAGTACTTC. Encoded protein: CASSLHRGSYEQYF.

The CDR3 bases are TGTGCCTGGAGTCGTGACAGGAGCTCCTACGAGCAGTACTTC. It yields the protein CAWSRDRSSYEQYF. The chain is built from TRBV30 and TRBJ2-7, with TRBD1 as a possible D gene (6 bases). The germline V gene encodes CDR1 GTSNPN and CDR2 SVGIG (reference sequence). This CDR3 is 14 amino acids long. V lost 2 bases and J 0 bases, leaving 11 bases between the germline ends.

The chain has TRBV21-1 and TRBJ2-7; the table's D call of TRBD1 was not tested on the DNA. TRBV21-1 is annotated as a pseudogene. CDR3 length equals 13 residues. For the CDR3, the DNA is TGTGCCAGCAGCGTGACAGGGTCCTACGAGCAGTACTTC. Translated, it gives CASSVTGSYEQYF.

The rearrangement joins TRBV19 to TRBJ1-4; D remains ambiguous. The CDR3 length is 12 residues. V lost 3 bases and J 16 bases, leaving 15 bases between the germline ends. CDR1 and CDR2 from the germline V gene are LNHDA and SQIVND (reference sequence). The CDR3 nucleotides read TGTGCCAGTAGTATCGACGCCGGGCCTCCGTTTTTT. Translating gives CASSIDAGPPFF.

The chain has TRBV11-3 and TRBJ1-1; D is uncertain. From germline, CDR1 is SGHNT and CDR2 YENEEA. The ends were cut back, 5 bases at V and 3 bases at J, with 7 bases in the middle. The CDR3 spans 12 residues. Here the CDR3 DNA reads TGTGCCAGCAGCCTTGGGGACACTGAAGCTTTCTTT. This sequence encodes CASSLGDTEAFF.

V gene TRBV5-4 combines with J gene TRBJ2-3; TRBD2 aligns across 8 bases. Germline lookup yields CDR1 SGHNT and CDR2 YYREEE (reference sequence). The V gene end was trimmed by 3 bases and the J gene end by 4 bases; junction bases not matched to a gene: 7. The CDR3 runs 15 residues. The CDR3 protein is CASSSGLESPDTQYF. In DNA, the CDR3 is TGTGCCAGCAGCTCGGGACTAGAATCTCCAGATACGCAGTATTTT.

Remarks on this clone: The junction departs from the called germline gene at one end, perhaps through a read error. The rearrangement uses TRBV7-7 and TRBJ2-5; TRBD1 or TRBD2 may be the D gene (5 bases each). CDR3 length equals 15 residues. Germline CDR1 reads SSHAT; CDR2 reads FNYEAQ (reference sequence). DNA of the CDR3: TGTGCTAGCAGCAGGGCGGGTTCACTTCAAGAGACCCAGTACTTC. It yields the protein CASSRAGSLQETQYF.

The CDR3 DNA reads TGTGCCAGCAGCAACAGGGTCAATCAGCCCCAGCATTTT. Translation: CASSNRVNQPQHF. V usage is TRBV6-5 and J usage is TRBJ1-5; D possibly corresponds to TRBD1 (6 bases). The CDR3 sequence is 13 residues long. In germline, CDR1 is MNHEY, CDR2 SVGAGI. Deletions cut 6 bases from V and 3 bases from J, with 9 bases between.

CDR3 DNA sequence: TGTGCCAGCAGTAAAGACAGGAAACAGTACTTC. Protein: CASSKDRKQYF. The chain is built from TRBV6-5 and TRBJ2-7, with a tentative D call TRBD1 (6 bases). Germline-derived CDR1 and CDR2 are MNHEY and SVGAGI. V shed 5 bases and J shed 10 bases, with 12 bases lying between them. The CDR3 has 11 residues.

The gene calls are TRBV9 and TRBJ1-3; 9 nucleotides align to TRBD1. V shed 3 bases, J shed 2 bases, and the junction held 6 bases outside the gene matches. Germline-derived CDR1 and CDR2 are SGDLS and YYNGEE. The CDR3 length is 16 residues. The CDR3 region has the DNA TGTGCCAGCAGCGGGGACAGGGCGGCCGCTGGAAACACCATATATTTT. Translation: CASSGDRAAAGNTIYF.

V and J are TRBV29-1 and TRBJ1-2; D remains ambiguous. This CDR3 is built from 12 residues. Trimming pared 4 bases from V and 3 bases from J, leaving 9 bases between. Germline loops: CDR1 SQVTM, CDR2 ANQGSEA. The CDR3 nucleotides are TGCAGCGTTGGAGGGAACCACTATGGCTACACCTTC. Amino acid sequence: CSVGGNHYGYTF.

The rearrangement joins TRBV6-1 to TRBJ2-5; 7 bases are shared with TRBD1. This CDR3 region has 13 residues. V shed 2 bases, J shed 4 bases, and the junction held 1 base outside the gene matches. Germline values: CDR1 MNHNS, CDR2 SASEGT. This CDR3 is CASSEPGGETQYF. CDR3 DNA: TGTGCCAGCAGTGAACCAGGGGGAGAGACCCAGTACTTC.

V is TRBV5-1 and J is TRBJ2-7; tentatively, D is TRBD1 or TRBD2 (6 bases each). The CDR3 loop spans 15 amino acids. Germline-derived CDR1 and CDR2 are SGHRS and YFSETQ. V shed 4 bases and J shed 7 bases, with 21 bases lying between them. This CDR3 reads CASSRETGRISEQYF. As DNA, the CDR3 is TGCGCCAGCAGCCGGGAGACAGGACGTATTTCGGAGCAGTACTTC.

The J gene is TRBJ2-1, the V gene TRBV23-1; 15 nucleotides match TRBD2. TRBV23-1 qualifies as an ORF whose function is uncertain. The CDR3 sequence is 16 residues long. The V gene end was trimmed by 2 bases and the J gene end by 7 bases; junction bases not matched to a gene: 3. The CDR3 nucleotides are TGCGCCAGCAGTCAACGGACTAGCGGGAGGGCTAATGAGCAGTTCTTC. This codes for CASSQRTSGRANEQFF.

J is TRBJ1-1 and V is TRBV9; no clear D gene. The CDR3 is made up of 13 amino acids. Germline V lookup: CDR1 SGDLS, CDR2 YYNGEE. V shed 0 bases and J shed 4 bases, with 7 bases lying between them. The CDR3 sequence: CASSVAAGTEAFF. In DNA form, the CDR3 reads TGTGCCAGCAGCGTAGCCGCGGGCACTGAAGCTTTCTTT.

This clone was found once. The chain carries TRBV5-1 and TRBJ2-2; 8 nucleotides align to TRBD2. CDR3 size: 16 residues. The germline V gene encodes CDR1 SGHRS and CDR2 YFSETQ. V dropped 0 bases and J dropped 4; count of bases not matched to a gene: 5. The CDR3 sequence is CASSLVPGGATGELFF. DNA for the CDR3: TGCGCCAGCAGCTTGGTTCCGGGAGGGGCCACCGGGGAGCTGTTTTTT.